This TCR beta chain was captured in a study of T cells after yellow fever vaccination. Study findings and constraints: A secondary response was less intense yet reached its peak sooner, at day 5 versus 15.

TCRdb re-derived calls from the 5' RACE reads in MiXCR, one entry per CDR3 protein. Of 150,000 to 200,000 distinct CDR3 sequences listed, 5.5% to 8% are singletons. The sample holds many counts of this clonotype. Its specificity is unknown. The receptor's source is a man between 18 and 35 years old who received the YFV17D yellow fever vaccine. Sample: CD4+ T cells sorted from PBMCs, taken on the day of the first yellow fever vaccination.

As DNA, the CDR3 is TGTGCCAGCAGCCCCGGACGGATGGGAATGACCGGGGAGCTGTTTTTT. It translates to CASSPGRMGMTGELFF. The gene calls are TRBV7-9 and TRBJ2-2; D gene unclear. Germline CDR1 and CDR2: SEHNR and FQNEAQ (reference sequence). V was clipped by 5 bases and J by 5 bases, with 18 bases between them. This CDR3 is built from 16 residues.